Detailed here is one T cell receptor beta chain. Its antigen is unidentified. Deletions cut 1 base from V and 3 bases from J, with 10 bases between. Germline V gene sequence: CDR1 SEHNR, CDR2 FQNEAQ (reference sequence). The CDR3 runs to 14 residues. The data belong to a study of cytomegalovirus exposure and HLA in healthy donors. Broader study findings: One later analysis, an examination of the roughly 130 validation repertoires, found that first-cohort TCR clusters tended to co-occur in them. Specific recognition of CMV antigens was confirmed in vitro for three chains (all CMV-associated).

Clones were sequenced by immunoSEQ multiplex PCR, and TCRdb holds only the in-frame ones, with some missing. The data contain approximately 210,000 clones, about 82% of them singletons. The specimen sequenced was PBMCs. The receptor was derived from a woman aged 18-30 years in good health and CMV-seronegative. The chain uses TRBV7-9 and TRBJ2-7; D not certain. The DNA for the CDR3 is TGTGCCAGCAGCTTAGTAGCCAGCCTCTACGAGCAGTACTTC. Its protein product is CASSLVASLYEQYF.